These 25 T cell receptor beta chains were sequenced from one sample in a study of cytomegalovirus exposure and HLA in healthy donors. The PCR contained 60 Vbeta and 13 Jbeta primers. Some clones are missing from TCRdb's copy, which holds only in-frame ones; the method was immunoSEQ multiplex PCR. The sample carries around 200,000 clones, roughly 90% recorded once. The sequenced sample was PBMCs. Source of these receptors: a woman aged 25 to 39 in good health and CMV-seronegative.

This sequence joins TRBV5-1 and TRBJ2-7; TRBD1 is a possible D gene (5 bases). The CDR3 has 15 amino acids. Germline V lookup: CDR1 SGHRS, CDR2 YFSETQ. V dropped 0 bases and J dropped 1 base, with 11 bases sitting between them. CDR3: CASSLAAGWSYEQYF. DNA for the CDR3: TGCGCCAGCAGCTTGGCGGCAGGGTGGTCCTACGAGCAGTACTTC. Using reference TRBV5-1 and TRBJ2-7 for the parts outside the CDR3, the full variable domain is KAGVTQTPRYLIKTRGQQVTLSCSPISGHRSVSWYQQTPGQGLQFLFEYFSETQRNKGNFPGRFSGRQFSNSRSEMNVSTLELGDSALYLCASSLAAGWSYEQYFGPGTRLTVT.

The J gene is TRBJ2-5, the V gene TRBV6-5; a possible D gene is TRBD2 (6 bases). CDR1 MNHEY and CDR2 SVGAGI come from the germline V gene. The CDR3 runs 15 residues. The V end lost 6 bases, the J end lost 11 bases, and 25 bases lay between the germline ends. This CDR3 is CASSPRLGTPLEQYF. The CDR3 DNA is TGTGCCAGCAGCCCCCGCCTGGGGACTCCCCTGGAGCAGTACTTC.

The CDR3, as DNA: TGTGCCAGCTCACCACTCCTAGCGGGGGTCTACAATGAGCAGTTCTTC. As protein: CASSPLLAGVYNEQFF. This sequence joins TRBV18 and TRBJ2-1, with 10 bases identical to TRBD2. The CDR3 has 16 amino acids. V lost 1 base to trimming and J lost 3 bases; unmatched junction nucleotides: 3. The germline V gene has CDR1 KGHSH and CDR2 LQKENI.

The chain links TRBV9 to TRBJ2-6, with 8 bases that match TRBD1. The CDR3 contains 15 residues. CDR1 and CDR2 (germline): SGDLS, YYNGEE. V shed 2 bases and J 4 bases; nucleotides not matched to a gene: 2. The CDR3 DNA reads TGTGCCAGCAGCGTCAGGGGGCTAGGGGCCAACGTCCTGACTTTC. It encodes CASSVRGLGANVLTF.

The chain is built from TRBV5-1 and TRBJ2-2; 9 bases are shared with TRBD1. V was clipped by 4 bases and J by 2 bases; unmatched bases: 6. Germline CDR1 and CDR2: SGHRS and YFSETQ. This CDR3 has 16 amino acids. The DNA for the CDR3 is TGCGCCAGCAGCCACAGGGGGCAATTAAACACCGGGGAGCTGTTTTTT. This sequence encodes CASSHRGQLNTGELFF. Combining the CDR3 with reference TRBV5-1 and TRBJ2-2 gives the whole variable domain KAGVTQTPRYLIKTRGQQVTLSCSPISGHRSVSWYQQTPGQGLQFLFEYFSETQRNKGNFPGRFSGRQFSNSRSEMNVSTLELGDSALYLCASSHRGQLNTGELFFGEGSRLTVL.

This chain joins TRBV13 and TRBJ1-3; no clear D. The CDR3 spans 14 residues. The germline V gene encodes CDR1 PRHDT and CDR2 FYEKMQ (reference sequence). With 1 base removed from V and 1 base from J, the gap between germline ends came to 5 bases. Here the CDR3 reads CASSLDGSGNTIYF. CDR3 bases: TGTGCCAGCAGCTTAGACGGGTCTGGAAACACCATATATTTT.

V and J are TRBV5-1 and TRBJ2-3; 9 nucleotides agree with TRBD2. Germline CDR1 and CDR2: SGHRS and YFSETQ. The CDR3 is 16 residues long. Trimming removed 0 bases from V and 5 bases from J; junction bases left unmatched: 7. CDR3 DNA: TGCGCCAGCAGCTTGGCCTTGGCGGGGGGGAGAGATACGCAGTATTTT. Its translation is CASSLALAGGRDTQYF.

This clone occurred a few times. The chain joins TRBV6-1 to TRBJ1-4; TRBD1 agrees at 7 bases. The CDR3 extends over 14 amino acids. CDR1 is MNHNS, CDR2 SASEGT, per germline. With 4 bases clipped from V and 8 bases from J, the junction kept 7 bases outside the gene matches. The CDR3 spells CASSGQGGGEKLFF. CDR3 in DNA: TGTGCCAGCAGTGGACAGGGTGGGGGAGAAAAACTGTTTTTT.

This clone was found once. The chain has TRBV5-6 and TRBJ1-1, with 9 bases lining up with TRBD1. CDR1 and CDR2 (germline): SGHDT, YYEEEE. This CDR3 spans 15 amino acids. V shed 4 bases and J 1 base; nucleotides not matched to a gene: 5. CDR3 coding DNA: TGTGCCAGCAGCCAACGGGACAGGGAGAACACTGAAGCTTTCTTT. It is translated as CASSQRDRENTEAFF.

The CDR3 sequence: CASNPGRTGSLGEQFF. DNA of the CDR3: TGCGCCAGCAACCCGGGTCGCACAGGGTCTTTAGGGGAGCAGTTCTTC. This chain connects TRBV5-1 to TRBJ2-1; D perhaps matches TRBD1 (6 bases). The CDR3 runs 16 residues. Trimming stripped 6 bases from V and 10 bases from J, with 26 bases between. The V gene's germline CDR1 is SGHRS and CDR2 YFSETQ.

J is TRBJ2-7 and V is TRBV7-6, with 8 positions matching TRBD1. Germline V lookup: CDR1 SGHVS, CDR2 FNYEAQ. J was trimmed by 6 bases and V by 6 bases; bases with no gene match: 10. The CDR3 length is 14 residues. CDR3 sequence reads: CASSLSGQGGEQYF. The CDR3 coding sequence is TGTGCCAGCAGTTTAAGCGGACAGGGAGGCGAGCAGTACTTC.

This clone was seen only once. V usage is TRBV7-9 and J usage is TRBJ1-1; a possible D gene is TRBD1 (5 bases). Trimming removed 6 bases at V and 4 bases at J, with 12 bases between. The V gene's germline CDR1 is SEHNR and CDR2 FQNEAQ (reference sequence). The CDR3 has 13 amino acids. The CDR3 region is CASRSDSITEAFF. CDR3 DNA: TGTGCCAGCAGGTCCGACAGTATCACTGAAGCTTTCTTT. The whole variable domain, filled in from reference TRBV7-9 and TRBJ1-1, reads DTGVSQNPRHKITKRGQNVTFRCDPISEHNRLYWYRQTLGQGPEFLTYFQNEAQLEKSRLLSDRFSAERPKGSFSTLEIQRTEQGDSAMYLCASRSDSITEAFFGQGTRLTVV.

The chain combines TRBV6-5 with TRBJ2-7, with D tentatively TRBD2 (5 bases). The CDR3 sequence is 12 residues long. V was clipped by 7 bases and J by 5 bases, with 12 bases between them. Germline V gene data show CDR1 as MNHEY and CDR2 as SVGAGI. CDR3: CASISSYHEQYF. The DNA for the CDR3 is TGTGCCAGCATTTCTAGCTACCACGAGCAGTACTTC.

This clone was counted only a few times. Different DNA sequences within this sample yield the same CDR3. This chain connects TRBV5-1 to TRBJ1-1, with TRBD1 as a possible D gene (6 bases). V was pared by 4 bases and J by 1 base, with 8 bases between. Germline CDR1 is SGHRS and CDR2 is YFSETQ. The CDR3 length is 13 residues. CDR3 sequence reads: CASSLQGNTEAFF. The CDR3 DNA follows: TGCGCCAGCAGCCTACAGGGGAACACTGAAGCTTTCTTT.

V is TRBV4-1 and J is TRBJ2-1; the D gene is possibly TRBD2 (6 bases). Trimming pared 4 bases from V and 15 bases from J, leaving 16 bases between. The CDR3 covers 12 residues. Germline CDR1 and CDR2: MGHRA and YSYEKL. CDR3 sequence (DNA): TGCGCCAGCAGCCTGGGAGGAGGGATGTTGTTCTTC. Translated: CASSLGGGMLFF.

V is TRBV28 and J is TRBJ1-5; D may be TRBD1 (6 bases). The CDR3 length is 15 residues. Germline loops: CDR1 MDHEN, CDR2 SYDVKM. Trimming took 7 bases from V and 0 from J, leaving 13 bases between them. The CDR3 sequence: CASTWGGPSNQPQHF. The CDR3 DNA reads TGTGCCAGCACCTGGGGGGGGCCTAGCAATCAGCCCCAGCATTTT.

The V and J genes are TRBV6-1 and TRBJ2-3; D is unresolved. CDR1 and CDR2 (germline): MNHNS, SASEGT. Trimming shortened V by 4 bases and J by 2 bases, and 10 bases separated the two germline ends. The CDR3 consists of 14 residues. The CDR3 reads CASSVTHFTDTQYF. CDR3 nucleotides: TGTGCCAGCAGTGTAACCCACTTCACAGATACGCAGTATTTT.

CDR3: CASSLHSGTGGNQPQHF. The CDR3 nucleotides are TGTGCCAGCAGTCTCCATTCGGGGACAGGGGGCAATCAGCCCCAGCATTTT. The chain recombines TRBV28 with TRBJ1-5; 10 bases fit TRBD1. V shed 5 bases and J 2 bases; nucleotides not matched to a gene: 9. CDR3 length: 17 residues. The germline CDR1 and CDR2 sequences are MDHEN and SYDVKM.

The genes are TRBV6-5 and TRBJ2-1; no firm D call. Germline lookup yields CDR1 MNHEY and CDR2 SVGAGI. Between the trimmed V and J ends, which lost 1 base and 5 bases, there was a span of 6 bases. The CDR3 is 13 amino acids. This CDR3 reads CASSYLADNEQFF. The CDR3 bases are TGTGCCAGCAGTTACTTGGCCGACAATGAGCAGTTCTTC.

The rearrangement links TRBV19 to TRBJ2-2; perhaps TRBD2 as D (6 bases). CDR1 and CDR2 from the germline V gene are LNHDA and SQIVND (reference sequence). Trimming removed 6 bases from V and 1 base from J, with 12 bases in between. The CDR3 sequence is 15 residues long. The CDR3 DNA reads TGTGCCAGTAGCCCGCTGGGAGGGAACACCGGGGAGCTGTTTTTT. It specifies CASSPLGGNTGELFF.

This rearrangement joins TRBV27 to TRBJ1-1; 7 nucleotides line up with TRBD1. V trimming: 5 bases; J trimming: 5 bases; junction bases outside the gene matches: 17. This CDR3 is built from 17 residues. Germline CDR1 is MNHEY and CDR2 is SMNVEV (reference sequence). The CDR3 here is CASSLTGTVGSGTEAFF. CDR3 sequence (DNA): TGTGCCAGCAGTCTAACCGGGACAGTTGGGAGTGGGACTGAAGCTTTCTTT.

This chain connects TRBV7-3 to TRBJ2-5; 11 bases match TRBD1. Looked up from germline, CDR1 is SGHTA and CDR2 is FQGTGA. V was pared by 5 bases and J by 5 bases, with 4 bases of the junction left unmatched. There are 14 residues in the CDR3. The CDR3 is CASSRTGGAETQYF. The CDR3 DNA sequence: TGTGCCAGCAGCCGGACAGGGGGCGCCGAGACCCAGTACTTC.

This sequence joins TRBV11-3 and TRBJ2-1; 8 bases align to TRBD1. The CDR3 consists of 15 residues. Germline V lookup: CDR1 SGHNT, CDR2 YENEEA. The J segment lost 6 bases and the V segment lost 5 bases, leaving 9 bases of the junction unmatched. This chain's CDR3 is CASSPGQGEGNEQFF. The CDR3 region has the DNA TGTGCCAGCAGCCCCGGACAGGGTGAGGGCAATGAGCAGTTCTTC.

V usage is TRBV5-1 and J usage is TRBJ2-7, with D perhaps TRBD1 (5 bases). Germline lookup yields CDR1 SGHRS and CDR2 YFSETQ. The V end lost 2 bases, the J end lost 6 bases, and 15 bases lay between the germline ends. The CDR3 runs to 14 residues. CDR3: CASSFVTETSEQYF. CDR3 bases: TGCGCCAGCAGCTTCGTGACAGAAACGAGCGAGCAGTACTTC.

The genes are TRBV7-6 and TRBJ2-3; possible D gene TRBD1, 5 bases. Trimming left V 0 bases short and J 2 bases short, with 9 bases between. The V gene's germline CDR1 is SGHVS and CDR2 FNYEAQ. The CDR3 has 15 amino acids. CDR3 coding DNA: TGTGCCAGCAGCTTAGCGGGGCCACTCACAGATACGCAGTATTTT. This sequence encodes CASSLAGPLTDTQYF.